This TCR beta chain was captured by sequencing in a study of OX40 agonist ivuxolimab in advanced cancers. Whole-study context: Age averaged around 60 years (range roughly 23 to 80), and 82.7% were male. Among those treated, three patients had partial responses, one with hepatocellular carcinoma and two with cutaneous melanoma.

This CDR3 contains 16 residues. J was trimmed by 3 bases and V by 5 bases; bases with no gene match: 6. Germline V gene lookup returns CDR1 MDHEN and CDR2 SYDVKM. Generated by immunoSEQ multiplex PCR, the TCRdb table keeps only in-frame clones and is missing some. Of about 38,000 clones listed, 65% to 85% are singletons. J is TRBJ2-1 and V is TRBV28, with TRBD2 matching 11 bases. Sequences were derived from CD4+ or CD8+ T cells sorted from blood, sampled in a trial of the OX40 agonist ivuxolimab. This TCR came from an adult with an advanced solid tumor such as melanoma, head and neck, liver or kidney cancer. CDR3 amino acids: CASSARGTSGYNEQFF. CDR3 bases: TGTGCCAGCAGTGCACGGGGGACTAGCGGCTACAATGAGCAGTTCTTC.